The rows below give T cell receptor beta chains drawn from one sample of a study of monozygotic twins with inflammatory bowel disease. TCRdb re-called the 5' RACE reads and catalogs CDR3 proteins one per entry, DNA excluded. There are roughly 200,000 distinct CDR3 sequences in the sample, with about 8% held by the top ten. The sequencing sample was made of blood. Receptor source: a human donor with ulcerative colitis or Crohn's disease, or a healthy co-twin of an affected twin (not recorded which). The CDR3 runs from the conserved cysteine through the conserved F or W. Fields, in order: V gene, J gene, CDR3 protein.

TRBV20-1	TRBJ2-1	CSASTDYNEQFF
TRBV27	TRBJ2-7	CASSSDGTSYEQYF
TRBV5-1	TRBJ2-7	CASSFLGRAPNEQYF
TRBV3-1	TRBJ2-5	CASSWTGTGGQETQYF
TRBV7-2	TRBJ2-3	CASSLVPTDTQYF
TRBV20-1	TRBJ2-1	CSATGEGVVREFF
TRBV7-9	TRBJ1-1	CASSLEGDRGTEAFF
TRBV7-2	TRBJ1-1	CASSPWTGNTEAFF
TRBV20-1	TRBJ2-4	CSSRDAGLAKNMQYF
TRBV12-3/TRBV12-4	TRBJ1-1	CASSLVGYGKTEAFF
TRBV5-1	TRBJ2-1	CASSLAAPFLGNEQFF
TRBV7-3	TRBJ2-1	CASSSYTSDEQFF
TRBV5-1	TRBJ1-3	CASSPLDSGDTIYF
TRBV9	TRBJ2-7	CASSPRDLVGEQYF
TRBV7-2	TRBJ2-7	CASSQYRGGYEQYF
TRBV6-1	TRBJ2-3	CASSEGAGTQYF
TRBV28	TRBJ2-1	CASLSTYNEQFF
TRBV5-1	TRBJ2-3	CASVPGQRTDTQYF